Presented here are 31 T cell receptor beta chains from one specimen sequenced in a study of blood T cell repertoires in COVID-19. This table comes from immunoSEQ multiplex PCR, and its TCRdb copy is limited to in-frame clones, with some not included. The repertoire holds fewer than 250,000 clones, with 85% to 90% as singletons. The source material was PBMCs or T cells enriched from blood (not recorded which). Source of these receptors: a man aged 25 to 40 who had been exposed to COVID-19.

The chain has TRBV5-1 and TRBJ2-7, with TRBD2 as a possible D gene (5 bases). Germline V gives CDR1 SGHRS, CDR2 YFSETQ. V lost 0 bases to trimming and J lost 2 bases, with 12 bases between them. The CDR3 has 15 amino acids. The DNA of the CDR3 is TGCGCCAGCAGCTTGGACGGGGTCGGGACCTACGAGCAGTACTTC. Protein: CASSLDGVGTYEQYF.

The V and J genes are TRBV19 and TRBJ1-5; weak D call: TRBD1 (5 bases). The V and J ends lost 1 base and 5 bases respectively, with 9 bases between them. Germline assignment: CDR1 LNHDA and CDR2 SQIVND (reference sequence). The CDR3 runs 14 residues. The CDR3 reads CASSIGPGDQPQHF. CDR3 DNA: TGTGCCAGTAGTATAGGACCGGGGGATCAGCCCCAGCATTTT. The full variable domain, rest sourced from reference TRBV19 and TRBJ1-5, is DGGITQSPKYLFRKEGQNVTLSCEQNLNHDAMYWYRQDPGQGLRLIYYSQIVNDFQKGDIAEGYSVSREKKESFPLTVTSAQKNPTAFYLCASSIGPGDQPQHFGDGTRLSIL.

This chain links TRBV3-1 (or the pseudogene TRBV3-2) with TRBJ1-2; D is undetermined. Germline CDR1 is LGHDT and CDR2 is YNNKEL (reference sequence). V gave up 0 bases and J gave up 8 bases, with 16 bases separating them. The CDR3 sequence is 15 residues long. Written as DNA, the CDR3 is TGTGCCAGCAGCCAAGAACCTGAGCAGGATGGGGGCTACACCTTC. This codes for CASSQEPEQDGGYTF.

The chain carries TRBV7-3 and TRBJ2-2, with TRBD1 as a possible D gene (6 bases). There are 17 residues in the CDR3. Germline CDR1 reads SGHTA; CDR2 reads FQGTGA. V was pared by 5 bases and J by 2 bases, with 18 bases between. The CDR3 reads CASSPIVTGLNTGELFF. The CDR3 DNA reads TGTGCCAGCAGCCCCATCGTTACAGGGCTAAACACCGGGGAGCTGTTTTTT.

This chain uses TRBV5-6 with TRBJ2-1; no reliable D call. The CDR3 runs to 13 residues. V lost 0 bases to trimming and J lost 5 bases, with 6 bases between them. CDR1 SGHDT and CDR2 YYEEEE come from the germline V gene. The CDR3 region has the DNA TGTGCCAGCAGCTTGGCGGTTAACAATGAGCAGTTCTTC. This translates into CASSLAVNNEQFF.

The table lists this clone with a count of one. The chain combines TRBV2 with TRBJ1-2; 9 bases align to TRBD1. With V trimmed by 5 bases and J by 4 bases, 5 bases remained unmatched. Germline assignment: CDR1 SNHLY and CDR2 FYNNEI. The CDR3 is 14 amino acids. The CDR3 spells CASSRDREGYGYTF. The CDR3 nucleotides read TGTGCCAGCAGTCGGGACAGGGAGGGCTATGGCTACACCTTC.

This clone was observed a handful of times. The V gene is TRBV28, the J gene TRBJ1-4, with TRBD1 matching 8 bases. Per the germline V gene, CDR1 is MDHEN and CDR2 is SYDVKM. Germline trimming cut 6 bases from V and 4 bases from J; bases unmatched to any gene: 7. CDR3 size: 15 residues. CDR3 DNA: TGTGCCAGCAGGCGGGACAGGATCCGTAATGAAAAACTGTTTTTT. Translating gives CASRRDRIRNEKLFF.

About this clone: At one boundary the junction diverges from the germline segment, which might be a read error. This rearrangement joins TRBV29-1 to TRBJ1-6; D might be TRBD1 (6 bases). Germline CDR1 is SQVTM and CDR2 is ANQGSEA. The CDR3 is made up of 13 amino acids. The CDR3 loop reads CSVEDPPGGPGRF. DNA for the CDR3: TGCAGCGTTGAAGATCCACCGGGGGGGCCGGGGAGGTTT.

V and J are TRBV7-7 and TRBJ2-1; 14 bases fit TRBD2. The trim removed 4 bases at V and 6 bases at J, leaving 2 bases unmatched. The CDR3 is made up of 15 amino acids. From germline, CDR1 is SSHAT and CDR2 FNYEAQ (reference sequence). The CDR3, as DNA: TGTGCCAGCAGCTCGGGACTAGCGGGGGCCAATGAGCAGTTCTTC. Amino acid sequence: CASSSGLAGANEQFF.

The chain has TRBV4-3 and TRBJ1-6; 7 bases line up with TRBD1. V lost 1 base to trimming and J lost 9 bases; unmatched junction nucleotides: 3. In germline, CDR1 is LGHNA, CDR2 YSLEER. The CDR3 length is 14 residues. CDR3 amino acids: CASSQGDSGSPLHF. CDR3 DNA sequence: TGCGCCAGCAGCCAAGGGGACAGCGGTTCACCCCTCCACTTT.

The chain links TRBV7-7 to TRBJ2-3, with D maybe TRBD1 (6 bases). Germline CDR1 SSHAT, CDR2 FNYEAQ (reference sequence). The CDR3 contains 15 residues. V was clipped by 6 bases and J by 2 bases, with 15 bases between them. CDR3 sequence: CASSPGAANTDTQYF. DNA of the CDR3: TGTGCCAGCAGTCCAGGGGCTGCGAACACAGATACGCAGTATTTT.

The chain has TRBV7-6 and TRBJ1-1; D is undetermined. This CDR3 has 13 residues. V shed 2 bases and J shed 3 bases, with 7 bases lying between them. In germline, CDR1 is SGHVS, CDR2 FNYEAQ. The CDR3 sequence is CASSLSRDTEAFF. The CDR3 DNA follows: TGTGCCAGCAGCTTATCCCGCGACACTGAAGCTTTCTTT.

The chain uses TRBV5-4 and TRBJ2-6; 10 nucleotides line up with TRBD2. Germline V gene data show CDR1 as SGHNT and CDR2 as YYREEE (reference sequence). V trimming: 4 bases; J trimming: 3 bases; junction bases outside the gene matches: 4. The CDR3 covers 16 residues. The CDR3, as DNA: TGTGCCAGCAGCATCGGACTAGCGGATGGGGCCAACGTCCTGACTTTC. Encoded protein: CASSIGLADGANVLTF.

The genes are TRBV4-1 and TRBJ2-2; D is possibly TRBD1 (6 bases). V lost 1 base, J lost 8 bases, and 20 bases lay in between. The CDR3 length is 17 residues. Germline assignment: CDR1 MGHRA and CDR2 YSYEKL. The CDR3 protein is CASSQGGWGLGLGELFF. The CDR3 region has the DNA TGCGCCAGCAGCCAAGGAGGGTGGGGGCTGGGATTAGGGGAGCTGTTTTTT.

The V call is TRBV27, the J call TRBJ1-3; no clear D. CDR3 length equals 17 residues. Germline CDR1 MNHEY, CDR2 SMNVEV (reference sequence). V lost 2 bases and J 0 bases, leaving 14 bases between the germline ends. CDR3 amino acids: CASSLTFSPSSGNTIYF. As DNA, the CDR3 is TGTGCCAGCAGTTTAACCTTCTCCCCTAGCTCTGGAAACACCATATATTTT.

J is TRBJ1-2 and V is TRBV29-1; maybe TRBD1 (5 bases). The V gene lost 7 bases and the J gene lost 6 bases, with 12 bases spanning the gap. CDR1 is SQVTM, CDR2 ANQGSEA, per germline. This CDR3 is 11 amino acids long. The CDR3 bases are TGCAGCGCGGGAGGAGGGGATGGCTACACCTTC. This gives the protein CSAGGGDGYTF.

The chain combines TRBV7-2 with TRBJ2-1, with D possibly TRBD2 on 7 matching bases. The CDR3 runs to 17 residues. Germline V CDR1 and CDR2: SGHTA, FQGNSA. V lost 5 bases and J lost 5, with 22 bases in between. CDR3 in amino acids: CASSPTLGGGVDNEQFF. The CDR3 nucleotides read TGTGCCAGCAGCCCTACCCTTGGAGGGGGGGTGGACAATGAGCAGTTCTTC.

The chain employs TRBV11-2 and TRBJ1-4; D is perhaps TRBD1 (5 bases). V lost 5 bases to trimming and J lost 5 bases, with 12 bases between them. The CDR3 is 14 residues long. Germline V gene sequence: CDR1 SGHAT, CDR2 FQNNGV. CDR3 nucleotides: TGTGCCAGCAGCGAGGGACTCCCCAATGAAAAACTGTTTTTT. Protein product: CASSEGLPNEKLFF.

This clone turned up a few times. The genes are TRBV5-4 and TRBJ1-1; D possibly corresponds to TRBD1 (6 bases). CDR1 SGHNT and CDR2 YYREEE come from the germline V gene (reference sequence). The CDR3 extends over 14 amino acids. V dropped 3 bases and J dropped 7 bases, with 16 bases sitting between them. CDR3 DNA: TGTGCCAGCAGCTCGAAACCACAGGGCCGTGAAGCTTTCTTT. This encodes CASSSKPQGREAFF.

V and J are TRBV7-9 and TRBJ1-1, with 7 positions matching TRBD1. The CDR3 is 11 amino acids. The V gene end was trimmed by 6 bases and the J gene end by 10 bases; junction bases not matched to a gene: 5. Germline loops: CDR1 SEHNR, CDR2 FQNEAQ (reference sequence). The CDR3 reads CASRDTGAAFF. The CDR3 nucleotides read TGTGCCAGCAGGGATACAGGGGCAGCTTTCTTT.

J is TRBJ2-3 and V is TRBV5-1; TRBD2 agrees at 12 bases. The CDR3 extends over 17 amino acids. The trim removed 0 bases at V and 2 bases at J, leaving 4 bases unmatched. CDR1 and CDR2 from the germline V gene are SGHRS and YFSETQ. The CDR3: CASSLESSGGATDTQYF. CDR3 coding DNA: TGCGCCAGCAGCTTGGAGTCTAGCGGGGGGGCCACAGATACGCAGTATTTT.

The chain employs TRBV6-5 and TRBJ1-6; D gene ambiguous. Germline V gene data show CDR1 as MNHEY and CDR2 as SVGAGI. The CDR3 consists of 14 residues. Deletions cut 8 bases from V and 10 bases from J, with 18 bases between. The CDR3 DNA sequence: TGTGCCAGCCTGGCCCGACTCCAAAGCTCACCCCTCCACTTT. Translation gives CASLARLQSSPLHF.

This chain uses TRBV11-2 with TRBJ2-5; 9 bases are shared with TRBD1. CDR3 length: 16 amino acids. The ends lost 5 bases at V and 4 bases at J; junction bases unmatched: 11. Germline lookup yields CDR1 SGHAT and CDR2 FQNNGV. CDR3: CASSDPTDRGAETQYF. The CDR3 DNA follows: TGTGCCAGCAGCGACCCGACAGACAGGGGGGCAGAGACCCAGTACTTC.

J is TRBJ1-3 and V is TRBV11-2, with no clear D. This CDR3 has 15 residues. V dropped 1 base and J dropped 3 bases, with 10 bases sitting between them. The germline V gene encodes CDR1 SGHAT and CDR2 FQNNGV. The CDR3: CASSLGRTGGNTIYF. In DNA, the CDR3 is TGTGCCAGCAGCTTAGGCCGTACTGGTGGAAACACCATATATTTT.

V is TRBV4-2 and J is TRBJ2-4; a weak D match, TRBD2 (6 bases). The CDR3 totals 15 residues. Germline lookup yields CDR1 LGHNA and CDR2 YNFKEQ. Trimming stripped 3 bases from V and 9 bases from J, with 18 bases between. CDR3 amino acids: CASSHRAGRVGIQYF. In DNA, the CDR3 is TGTGCCAGCAGCCACCGAGCGGGCCGGGTAGGCATTCAGTACTTC.

This clone was seen just once. This sequence joins TRBV2 and TRBJ2-7, with 9 nucleotides matching TRBD2. The germline V gene has CDR1 SNHLY and CDR2 FYNNEI. V trimming: 6 bases; J trimming: 4 bases; junction bases outside the gene matches: 7. The CDR3 runs 14 residues. The CDR3 sequence is CASSSGGGGYEQYF. CDR3 nucleotide sequence: TGTGCCAGCAGCTCTGGCGGGGGGGGGTACGAGCAGTACTTC.

The chain links TRBV2 to TRBJ2-7, with a weak D call TRBD1 (6 bases). Germline CDR1 reads SNHLY; CDR2 reads FYNNEI. This CDR3 is built from 14 residues. The V gene lost 5 bases and the J gene lost 2 bases, with 13 bases spanning the gap. CDR3 sequence: CASSPRDTAYEQYF. In DNA form, the CDR3 reads TGTGCCAGCAGTCCCCGGGACACAGCCTACGAGCAGTACTTC.

This chain uses TRBV9 with TRBJ1-1, with D maybe TRBD1 (5 bases). Trimming took 3 bases from V and 3 from J, leaving 6 bases between them. CDR1 and CDR2 from the germline V gene are SGDLS and YYNGEE. The CDR3 length is 12 residues. CDR3 residues: CASSATDTEAFF. As DNA, the CDR3 is TGTGCCAGCAGCGCGACAGACACTGAAGCTTTCTTT.

V usage is TRBV5-4 and J usage is TRBJ2-5, with 7 bases matching TRBD2. V trimming: 0 bases; J trimming: 5 bases; junction bases outside the gene matches: 10. Germline loops: CDR1 SGHNT, CDR2 YYREEE (reference sequence). This CDR3 is built from 16 residues. CDR3 loop: CASSLALSGARETQYF. As DNA, the CDR3 is TGTGCCAGCAGCTTGGCGCTCAGCGGGGCTCGGGAGACCCAGTACTTC.

The rearrangement links TRBV2 to TRBJ2-7; D possibly corresponds to TRBD1 (6 bases). Germline CDR1 is SNHLY and CDR2 is FYNNEI. The CDR3 sequence is 14 residues long. The V end was cut by 7 bases, the J end by 0 bases, with 13 bases between. The CDR3 sequence: CASIPQGSSYEQYF. The CDR3 region has the DNA TGTGCCAGCATTCCTCAGGGGAGCTCCTACGAGCAGTACTTC.

This clone was detected only once. V is TRBV11-1 and J is TRBJ1-6, with D hard to call. CDR3 length equals 12 residues. Trimming stripped 5 bases from V and 15 bases from J, with 14 bases between. The germline gives CDR1 SGHAT, CDR2 FQDESV (reference sequence). In nucleotides, the CDR3 is TGTGCCAGCAGCCCCTATACGGGGAACCTCCACTTT. Translated: CASSPYTGNLHF. Full variable domain (outside the CDR3, taken from reference TRBV11-1 and TRBJ1-6): EAEVAQSPRYKITEKSQAVAFWCDPISGHATLYWYRQILGQGPELLVQFQDESVVDDSQLPKDRFSAERLKGVDSTLKIQPAELGDSAMYLCASSPYTGNLHFGNGTRLTVT.